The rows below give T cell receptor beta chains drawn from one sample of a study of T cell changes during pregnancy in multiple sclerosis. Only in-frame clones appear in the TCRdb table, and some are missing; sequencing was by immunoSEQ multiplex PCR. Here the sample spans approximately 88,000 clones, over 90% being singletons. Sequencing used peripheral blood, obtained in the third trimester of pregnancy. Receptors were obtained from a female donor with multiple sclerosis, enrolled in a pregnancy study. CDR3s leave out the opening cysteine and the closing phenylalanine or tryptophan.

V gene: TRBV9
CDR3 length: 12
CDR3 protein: ASSEGLGGYEQY

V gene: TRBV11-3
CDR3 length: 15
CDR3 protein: ASSLRSGQSSYNEQF

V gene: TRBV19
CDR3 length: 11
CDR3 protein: ASARQGEQPQH

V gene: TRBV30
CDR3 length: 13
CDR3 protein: AWSVRSSDADTQY

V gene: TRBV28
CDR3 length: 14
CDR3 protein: ASSFDYREASETQY

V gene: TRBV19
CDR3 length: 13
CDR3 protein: ASSMSGGVKETQY

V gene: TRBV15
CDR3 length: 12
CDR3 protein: ATVDRGEGNEQF

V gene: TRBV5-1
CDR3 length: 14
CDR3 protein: ASSAGLAPRDNEQF

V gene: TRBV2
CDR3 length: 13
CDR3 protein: ASCSSGSSYNEQF

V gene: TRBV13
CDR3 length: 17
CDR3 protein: ASVLRLSGSLRGGETQY

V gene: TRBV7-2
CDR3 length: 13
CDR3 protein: ASSSGTGNYNEQF

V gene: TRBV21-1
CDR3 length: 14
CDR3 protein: ASSKGGLDSYNEQF

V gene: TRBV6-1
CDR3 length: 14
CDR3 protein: ASSEWGLEANQPQH

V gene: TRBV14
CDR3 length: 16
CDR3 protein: ASSQDGIPQRRTGELF

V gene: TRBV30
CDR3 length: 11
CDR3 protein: AWSVGDRGPQH

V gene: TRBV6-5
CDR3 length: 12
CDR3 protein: ASSYWPKQETQY

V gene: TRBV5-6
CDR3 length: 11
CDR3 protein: ASSPKGTGELF

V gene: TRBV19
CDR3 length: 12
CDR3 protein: ASRGTGSNQPQH

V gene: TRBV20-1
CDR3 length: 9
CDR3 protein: SAPTGYEQY

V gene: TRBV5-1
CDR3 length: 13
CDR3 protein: ASSSGQGARDTQY

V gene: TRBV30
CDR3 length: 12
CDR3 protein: ALDRSVTGNTIY